The next 23 T cell receptor beta chains were all read from a single sample in a study of blood T cells in healthy people across ages. Sample-barcoded 5' priming and a J-beta primer mix drove a second PCR of about 6 to 12 cycles. TCRdb re-called the 5' RACE reads through MiXCR, storing one row per CDR3 protein. The sample comprises 700,000 or so distinct CDR3 sequences, approximately 21% of which are singletons, and around 21% rests with the top ten. The sequenced sample was blood. These receptor sequences come from a man between 65 and 80 years old in good health.

The genes are TRBV7-8 and TRBJ1-5; possibly TRBD1 for D (5 bases). Germline CDR1 reads SGHVS; CDR2 reads FQNEAQ. The CDR3 is 14 amino acids. With 6 bases removed from V and 6 bases from J, the gap between germline ends came to 15 bases. CDR3 sequence reads: CASSYRRGVQPQHF. The CDR3 DNA reads TGTGCCAGCAGTTACCGACGGGGGGTTCAGCCCCAGCATTTT.

This chain links TRBV6-6 with TRBJ1-2; TRBD1 matches at 8 bases. With 6 bases clipped from V and 1 base from J, the junction kept 4 bases outside the gene matches. Germline V gene data show CDR1 as MNHNY and CDR2 as SVGAGI (reference sequence). This CDR3 region has 14 residues. The CDR3 DNA follows: TGTGCCAGCAGGGTGGACAGGGATAACTATGGCTACACCTTC. Its translation: CASRVDRDNYGYTF.

This chain links TRBV10-3 with TRBJ1-2, with 9 bases aligning to TRBD1. The ends lost 10 bases at V and 8 bases at J; junction bases unmatched: 11. This CDR3 contains 13 residues. Looked up from germline, CDR1 is ENHRY and CDR2 is SYGVKD. The CDR3, as DNA: TGTGCCACGGCGGGACAGGGCTCAGGAGGCTACACCTTC. This translates into CATAGQGSGGYTF.

This rearrangement joins TRBV15 to TRBJ2-1; perhaps TRBD1 as D (6 bases). The V gene's germline CDR1 is LNHNV and CDR2 YYDKDF (reference sequence). CDR3 length: 14 residues. The V and J ends lost 2 bases and 2 bases respectively, with 7 bases between them. CDR3 in DNA: TGTGCCACCAGCAGAAGGGACACCTACAATGAGCAGTTCTTC. Its protein product is CATSRRDTYNEQFF.

The sample holds a few counts of this clonotype. This chain's CDR3 is CSAPKGLAAGGELFF. Here the CDR3 DNA reads TGCAGTGCCCCCAAGGGCCTAGCGGCGGGCGGGGAGCTGTTTTTT. The chain couples TRBV20-1 to TRBJ2-2; 7 bases are a match to TRBD2. The CDR3 has 15 residues. J lost 7 bases, V lost 6 bases, and 14 bases had no gene match. CDR1 and CDR2 (germline): DFQATT, SNEGSKA (reference sequence).

The rearrangement joins TRBV12-3 or TRBV12-4 to TRBJ1-1; maybe TRBD1 (6 bases). The V end lost 7 bases, the J end lost 9 bases, and 21 bases lay between the germline ends. This CDR3 has 14 amino acids. CDR3 DNA: TGTGCCAGCATTTATTCCGGGACACCCTACAAAGCTTTCTTT. Translated: CASIYSGTPYKAFF.

The rearrangement joins TRBV28 to TRBJ2-1, with 9 bases fitting TRBD2. Losses at the gene ends were 5 bases for V and 3 bases for J; bases not matched to a gene: 5. CDR3 length: 15 amino acids. Germline V gene data show CDR1 as MDHEN and CDR2 as SYDVKM. CDR3: CASSGLAGDYNEQFF. The CDR3 DNA reads TGTGCCAGCAGTGGATTAGCGGGGGACTACAATGAGCAGTTCTTC.

This clonotype showed up just a few times. This chain connects TRBV7-9 to TRBJ2-1; the D gene is possibly TRBD2 (7 bases). Trimming pared 1 base from V and 8 bases from J, leaving 15 bases between. CDR1 and CDR2 from the germline V gene are SEHNR and FQNEAQ (reference sequence). CDR3 length equals 15 residues. The CDR3 loop reads CASSLEGGMIYEQFF. CDR3 in DNA: TGTGCCAGCAGCTTAGAGGGGGGGATGATCTATGAGCAGTTCTTC.

This clonotype has a handful of counts. This chain connects TRBV12-3 or TRBV12-4 to TRBJ2-7, with D possibly TRBD2 on 6 matching bases. V gave up 6 bases and J gave up 6 bases, with 18 bases separating them. This CDR3 has 14 residues. CDR3: CASRNTGDYGEQYF. The CDR3 DNA follows: TGTGCCAGCAGAAATACGGGGGATTACGGCGAGCAGTACTTC.

V is TRBV30 and J is TRBJ2-1; D gene uncertain. The germline CDR1 and CDR2 sequences are GTSNPN and SVGIG (reference sequence). CDR3 length: 13 amino acids. The V gene lost 3 bases and the J gene lost 2 bases, with 8 bases spanning the gap. CDR3 in amino acids: CAWRGGPYNEQFF. The CDR3 nucleotides are TGTGCCTGGAGGGGCGGACCCTACAATGAGCAGTTCTTC.

The table lists this clonotype with many counts. V usage is TRBV20-1 and J usage is TRBJ1-4; a weak D match, TRBD1 (6 bases). The germline V and J ends were trimmed by 3 bases and 0 bases, with 11 bases remaining between them. Germline assignment: CDR1 DFQATT and CDR2 SNEGSKA (reference sequence). The length of the CDR3 is 15 residues. The CDR3 coding sequence is TGCAGTGCTAGGGTGGGGGGCTCAACTAATGAAAAACTGTTTTTT. This gives the protein CSARVGGSTNEKLFF.

This clonotype occurred a few times. V is TRBV29-1 and J is TRBJ1-1, with D perhaps matching TRBD1 (5 bases). This CDR3 has 12 residues. The germline V gene encodes CDR1 SQVTM and CDR2 ANQGSEA. Trimming took 6 bases from V and 6 from J, leaving 14 bases between them. CDR3 DNA sequence: TGCAGCGTCGCCAGGACATCCCCTGAAGCTTTCTTT. Protein product: CSVARTSPEAFF.

V and J are TRBV28 and TRBJ2-5, with D possibly matching TRBD1 (6 bases). The germline V gene encodes CDR1 MDHEN and CDR2 SYDVKM. V lost 7 bases and J 9 bases, leaving 18 bases between the germline ends. The CDR3 consists of 13 residues. CDR3 region: CASTMGAGLAQYF. CDR3 sequence (DNA): TGTGCCAGCACAATGGGGGCAGGCTTGGCCCAGTACTTC.

There are a few counts of this clonotype. The chain combines TRBV11-2 with TRBJ1-4; TRBD1 is a possible D gene (5 bases). CDR3 length equals 13 residues. Germline V gene sequence: CDR1 SGHAT, CDR2 FQNNGV. The V end was cut by 0 bases, the J end by 11 bases, with 10 bases between. Written as DNA, the CDR3 is TGTGCCAGCAGCTTAGAACGGCCAGGGAAACTGTTTTTT. Encoded protein: CASSLERPGKLFF.

The chain joins TRBV29-1 to TRBJ2-5; 7 bases agree with TRBD1. Germline values: CDR1 SQVTM, CDR2 ANQGSEA. The CDR3 consists of 13 residues. V was pared by 5 bases and J by 4 bases, with 7 bases of the junction left unmatched. The CDR3 is CSVPDRAGETQYF. The CDR3 nucleotides are TGCAGCGTTCCCGACAGGGCAGGAGAGACCCAGTACTTC.

This clonotype was observed a handful of times. The V call is TRBV5-1, the J call TRBJ2-2; no reliable D call. V was shortened by 1 base and J by 1 base, with 5 bases between the two germline ends. CDR1 is SGHRS, CDR2 YFSETQ, per germline. CDR3 length: 14 residues. CDR3 DNA: TGCGCCAGCAGCTTGCGCCAGAACACCGGGGAGCTGTTTTTT. It translates to CASSLRQNTGELFF.

V and J are TRBV10-1 and TRBJ2-3, with D possibly being TRBD2 (6 bases). The CDR3 is 14 residues long. The germline V gene has CDR1 WNHNN and CDR2 SYGVQD (reference sequence). V gave up 5 bases and J gave up 4 bases, with 13 bases separating them. The CDR3 loop reads CASSLGTEADTQYF. The CDR3 bases are TGCGCCAGCAGTCTCGGGACTGAAGCAGATACGCAGTATTTT.

This clonotype has only one observation. This may be a read error, as it is one base from a much larger clone. The chain joins TRBV12-3 or TRBV12-4 to TRBJ2-7; TRBD1 matches 7 bases. The CDR3 has 16 residues. The CDR3 region has the DNA TGTGCCAGCAGTTCCTTTTCGGGACAGATGGACAATGAGCAGCTCTTC. It specifies CASSSFSGQMDNEQLF.

The J gene is TRBJ2-1, the V gene TRBV9, with a possible D match to TRBD1 (5 bases). The CDR3 totals 13 residues. Trimming pared 1 base from V and 5 bases from J, leaving 7 bases between. CDR1 and CDR2 from the germline V gene are SGDLS and YYNGEE. The CDR3 DNA follows: TGTGCCAGCAGCGTACCCAGGGACAATGAGCAGTTCTTC. Translation: CASSVPRDNEQFF.

Of note for this clonotype: With a much larger clone just one base away, this may be a read error. CDR3 amino acids: CASSYGYVQATGELFF. The DNA of the CDR3 is TGTGCCAGCAGTTATGGTTATGTGCAGGCAACCGGGGAGCTGTTTTTT. V gene TRBV6-5 combines with J gene TRBJ2-2; the D is unclear. Germline CDR1 and CDR2: MNHEY and SVGAGI. This CDR3 is 16 amino acids long. Trimming cost V 3 bases and J 5 bases, with 16 bases left between them.

The chain links TRBV19 to TRBJ2-3; 9 bases are a match to TRBD2. In germline, CDR1 is LNHDA, CDR2 SQIVND (reference sequence). The CDR3 consists of 15 residues. The trim removed 5 bases at V and 2 bases at J, leaving 5 bases unmatched. The CDR3 sequence: CASSSLAGTTDTQYF. The CDR3 nucleotides read TGTGCCAGTAGTTCCCTAGCGGGGACCACAGATACGCAGTATTTT.

This clonotype was counted a few times. The V call is TRBV18, the J call TRBJ1-1; D is unclear. The CDR3 is made up of 13 amino acids. Germline values: CDR1 KGHSH, CDR2 LQKENI. Between the trimmed V and J ends, which lost 6 bases and 0 bases, there was a span of 8 bases. This CDR3 reads CASSPDLNTEAFF. In nucleotides, the CDR3 is TGTGCCAGCTCCCCCGATTTGAACACTGAAGCTTTCTTT.

The rearrangement joins TRBV5-1 to TRBJ2-1; the match to TRBD2 covers 12 bases. The closer fit of TRBJ2-7 to the DNA end suggests the J call may be wrong. This CDR3 contains 16 residues. In germline, CDR1 is SGHRS, CDR2 YFSETQ. This chain's CDR3 is CASSWTSGATSYEQYF. The CDR3 bases are TGCGCCAGCAGCTGGACTAGCGGGGCGACCTCCTACGAGCAGTACTTC.